Given below is one T cell receptor beta chain in context. Antigen specificity is unknown. This sample was included in a study of CD8+ T cells in alopecia areata. Study findings and constraints: Scalp clonality, together with expanded CD8+ clones among the top 100, fell significantly with tofacitinib. In patients, TCRs were shared less clearly than in mice, and HLA may possibly be involved. Throughout tofacitinib, many expanded lesional clones continued to persist in scalp and blood. Sequencing of scalp samples also captures resident alphabeta T cells of normal skin.

Treatment of the sample: oral pan-JAK inhibitor, 5-10 mg twice daily. Sequencing templates came from extracted RNA that was reverse transcribed into cDNA. Generated by immunoSEQ multiplex PCR, the TCRdb table keeps only in-frame clones and is missing some. The sample holds 150,000 to 200,000 clones, roughly 60% seen once. Germline CDR1 is SGHTA and CDR2 is FQGNSA. The CDR3 loop spans 15 amino acids. Unmatched junction bases numbered 6, after V lost 4 bases and J lost 7 bases. The clonotype comes from a human donor with alopecia areata. J is TRBJ2-3 and V is TRBV7-2; 12 bases map to TRBD2. Sample: CD4+ T cells sorted from blood, taken at week 24, from a patient treated with tofacitinib. For the CDR3, the DNA is TGTGCCAGCAGCTATCTAGCGGGGGGGTCTCATACGCAGTATTTT. Its translation is CASSYLAGGSHTQYF.